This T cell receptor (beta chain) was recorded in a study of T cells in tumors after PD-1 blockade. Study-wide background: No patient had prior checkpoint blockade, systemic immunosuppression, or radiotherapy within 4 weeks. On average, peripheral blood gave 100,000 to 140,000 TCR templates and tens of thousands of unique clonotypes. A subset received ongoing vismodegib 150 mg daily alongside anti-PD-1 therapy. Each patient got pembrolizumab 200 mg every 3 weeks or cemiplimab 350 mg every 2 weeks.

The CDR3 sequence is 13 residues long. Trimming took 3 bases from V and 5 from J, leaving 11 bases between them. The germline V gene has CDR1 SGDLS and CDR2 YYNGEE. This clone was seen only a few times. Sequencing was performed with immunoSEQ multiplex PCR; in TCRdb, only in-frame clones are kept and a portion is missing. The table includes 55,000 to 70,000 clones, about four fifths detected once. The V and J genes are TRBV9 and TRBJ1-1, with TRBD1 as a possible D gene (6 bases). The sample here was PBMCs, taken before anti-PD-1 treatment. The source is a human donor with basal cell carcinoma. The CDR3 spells CASSATGRTEAFF. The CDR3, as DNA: TGTGCCAGCAGCGCCACAGGGAGGACTGAAGCTTTCTTT.